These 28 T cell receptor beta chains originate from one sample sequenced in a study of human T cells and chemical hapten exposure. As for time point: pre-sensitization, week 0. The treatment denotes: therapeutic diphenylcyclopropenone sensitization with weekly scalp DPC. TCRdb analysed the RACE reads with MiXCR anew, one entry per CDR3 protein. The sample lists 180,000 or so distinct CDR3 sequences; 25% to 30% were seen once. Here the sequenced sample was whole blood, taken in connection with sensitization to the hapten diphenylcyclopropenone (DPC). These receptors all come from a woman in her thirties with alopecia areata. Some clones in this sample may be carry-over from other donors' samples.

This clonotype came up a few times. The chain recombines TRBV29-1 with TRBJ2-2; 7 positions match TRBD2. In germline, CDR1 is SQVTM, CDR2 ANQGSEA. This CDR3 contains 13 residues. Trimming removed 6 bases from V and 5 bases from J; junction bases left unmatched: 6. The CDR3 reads CSVAGLQTGELFF. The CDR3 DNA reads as TGCAGCGTAGCGGGACTCCAGACCGGGGAGCTGTTTTTT.

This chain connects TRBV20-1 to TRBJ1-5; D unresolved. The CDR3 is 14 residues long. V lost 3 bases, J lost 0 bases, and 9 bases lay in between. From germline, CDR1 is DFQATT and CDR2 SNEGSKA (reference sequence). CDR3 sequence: CSASWGNSNQPQHF. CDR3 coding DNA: TGCAGTGCTAGCTGGGGAAATAGCAATCAGCCCCAGCATTTT.

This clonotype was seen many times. In nucleotides, the CDR3 is TGTGCCAGCAGCCCTACAGGGGCCGAGCAGTTCTTC. Its translation: CASSPTGAEQFF. The genes are TRBV7-2 and TRBJ2-1, with 7 bases matching TRBD1. The length of the CDR3 is 12 residues. The V gene's germline CDR1 is SGHTA and CDR2 FQGNSA. V lost 5 bases to trimming and J lost 10 bases; unmatched junction nucleotides: 5.

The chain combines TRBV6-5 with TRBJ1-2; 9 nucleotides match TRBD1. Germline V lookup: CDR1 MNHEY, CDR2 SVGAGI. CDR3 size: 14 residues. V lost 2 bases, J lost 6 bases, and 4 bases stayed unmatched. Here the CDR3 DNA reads TGTGCCAGCAGTTACGGGACAGGGCGGGATGGCTACACCTTC. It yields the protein CASSYGTGRDGYTF.

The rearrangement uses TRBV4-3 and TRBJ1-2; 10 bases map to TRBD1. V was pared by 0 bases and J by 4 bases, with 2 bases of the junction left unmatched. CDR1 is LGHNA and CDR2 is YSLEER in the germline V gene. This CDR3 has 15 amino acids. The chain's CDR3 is CASSQEDRGTYGYTF. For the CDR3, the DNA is TGCGCCAGCAGCCAAGAGGACAGGGGGACCTATGGCTACACCTTC.

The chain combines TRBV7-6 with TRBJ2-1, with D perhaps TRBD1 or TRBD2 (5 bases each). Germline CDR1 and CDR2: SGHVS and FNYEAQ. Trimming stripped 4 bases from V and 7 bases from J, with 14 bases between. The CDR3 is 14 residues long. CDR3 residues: CASSSPGPGNEQFF. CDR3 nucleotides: TGTGCCAGCAGCTCACCGGGGCCGGGAAATGAGCAGTTCTTC.

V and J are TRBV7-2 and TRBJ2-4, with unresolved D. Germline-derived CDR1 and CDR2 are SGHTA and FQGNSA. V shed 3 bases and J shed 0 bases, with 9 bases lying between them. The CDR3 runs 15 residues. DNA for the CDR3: TGTGCCAGCAGCTTGTTTGATTTAGCCAAAAACATTCAGTACTTC. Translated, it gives CASSLFDLAKNIQYF.

The CDR3 nucleotides read TGTGCCAGCAGCCAGATACAGGGAAAAGAGACCCAGTACTTC. Translated, it gives CASSQIQGKETQYF. The chain employs TRBV14 and TRBJ2-5; a weak D match, TRBD1 (6 bases). Per germline, CDR1 SGHDN and CDR2 FVKESK. The CDR3 is 14 residues long. V gave up 3 bases and J gave up 3 bases, with 11 bases separating them.

CDR3 coding DNA: TGTGCCAGCAGGCCCACCGACAGGACTAACTACGAGCAGTACTTC. Translating it yields CASRPTDRTNYEQYF. V gene TRBV28 combines with J gene TRBJ2-7; either TRBD1 or TRBD2 may supply D (6 bases each). CDR1 is MDHEN and CDR2 is SYDVKM in the germline V gene. The CDR3 is made up of 15 amino acids. V gave up 6 bases and J gave up 3 bases, with 18 bases separating them.

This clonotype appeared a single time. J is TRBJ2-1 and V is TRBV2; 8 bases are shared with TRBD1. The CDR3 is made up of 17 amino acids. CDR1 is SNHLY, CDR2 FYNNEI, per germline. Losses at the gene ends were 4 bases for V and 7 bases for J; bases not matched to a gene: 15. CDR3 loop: CASSGGYRGNSWNEQFF. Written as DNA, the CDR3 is TGTGCCAGCAGTGGGGGATACAGGGGGAATTCGTGGAATGAGCAGTTCTTC.

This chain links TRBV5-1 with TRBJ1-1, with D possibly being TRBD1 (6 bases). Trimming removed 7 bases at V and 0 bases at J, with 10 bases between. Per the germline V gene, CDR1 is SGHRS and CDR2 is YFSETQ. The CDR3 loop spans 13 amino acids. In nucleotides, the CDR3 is TGCGCCAGCGCATACAGGGTGAACACTGAAGCTTTCTTT. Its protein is CASAYRVNTEAFF.

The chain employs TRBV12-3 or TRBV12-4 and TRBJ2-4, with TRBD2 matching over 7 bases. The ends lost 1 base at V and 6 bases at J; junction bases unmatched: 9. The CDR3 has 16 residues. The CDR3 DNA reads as TGTGCCAGCAGTTTAGAGGAGCGGGGCCTCGGAAACATTCAGTACTTC. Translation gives CASSLEERGLGNIQYF.

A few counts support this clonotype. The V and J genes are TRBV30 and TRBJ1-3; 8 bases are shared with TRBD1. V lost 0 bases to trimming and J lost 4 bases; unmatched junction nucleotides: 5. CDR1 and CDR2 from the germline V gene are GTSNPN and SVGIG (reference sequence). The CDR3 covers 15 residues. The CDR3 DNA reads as TGTGCCTGGAGTGTATCTTCAGGGGGCGGAAACACCATATATTTT. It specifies CAWSVSSGGGNTIYF.

In DNA, the CDR3 is TGTGCCAGCAACGGAGGTCCCCAAGAGACCCAGTACTTC. Translation gives CASNGGPQETQYF. The rearrangement links TRBV28 to TRBJ2-5, with a tentative D call TRBD2 (5 bases). The CDR3 covers 13 residues. V lost 7 bases and J lost 1, with 10 bases in between. Germline CDR1 and CDR2: MDHEN and SYDVKM.

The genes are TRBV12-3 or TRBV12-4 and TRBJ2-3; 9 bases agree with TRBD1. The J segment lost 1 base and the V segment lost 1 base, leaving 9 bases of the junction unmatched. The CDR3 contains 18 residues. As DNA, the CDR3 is TGTGCCAGCAGTTTAGAGGGCAGAGGGACAGGGCGCACAGATACGCAGTATTTT. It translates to CASSLEGRGTGRTDTQYF.

CDR3 loop: CASSALAGGSDTQYF. The DNA for the CDR3 is TGTGCCAGCAGCGCCCTGGCGGGAGGTTCAGATACGCAGTATTTT. The chain has TRBV11-2 and TRBJ2-3; TRBD2 matches 8 bases. The CDR3 consists of 15 residues. Looked up from germline, CDR1 is SGHAT and CDR2 is FQNNGV. Unmatched junction bases numbered 8, after V lost 5 bases and J lost 4 bases.

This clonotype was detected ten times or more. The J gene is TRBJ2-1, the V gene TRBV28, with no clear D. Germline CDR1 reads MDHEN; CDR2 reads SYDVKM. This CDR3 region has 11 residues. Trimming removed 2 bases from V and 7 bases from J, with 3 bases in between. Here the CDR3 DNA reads TGTGCCAGCAGTTTAAATAATGAGCAGTTCTTC. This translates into CASSLNNEQFF.

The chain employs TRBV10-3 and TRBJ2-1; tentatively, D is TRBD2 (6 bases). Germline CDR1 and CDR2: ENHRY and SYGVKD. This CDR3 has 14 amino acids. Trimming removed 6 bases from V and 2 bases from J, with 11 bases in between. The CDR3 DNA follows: TGTGCCATCAGCCGACTAGATGCCTACAATGAGCAGTTCTTC. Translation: CAISRLDAYNEQFF.

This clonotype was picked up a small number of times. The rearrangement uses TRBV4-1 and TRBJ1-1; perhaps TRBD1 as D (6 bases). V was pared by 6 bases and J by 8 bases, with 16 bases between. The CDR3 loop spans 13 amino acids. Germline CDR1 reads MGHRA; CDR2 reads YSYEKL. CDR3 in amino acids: CASSHDRNLEAFF. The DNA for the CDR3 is TGCGCCAGCAGTCATGACAGGAACCTCGAAGCTTTCTTT.

The chain's CDR3 is CASSQVLAFSEGYTF. CDR3 sequence (DNA): TGCGCCAGCAGCCAAGTTTTGGCCTTCAGTGAAGGCTACACCTTC. This sequence joins TRBV4-1 and TRBJ1-2; D gene ambiguous. This CDR3 is 15 amino acids long. Germline V gene lookup returns CDR1 MGHRA and CDR2 YSYEKL. The V and J ends lost 1 base and 8 bases respectively, with 17 bases between them.

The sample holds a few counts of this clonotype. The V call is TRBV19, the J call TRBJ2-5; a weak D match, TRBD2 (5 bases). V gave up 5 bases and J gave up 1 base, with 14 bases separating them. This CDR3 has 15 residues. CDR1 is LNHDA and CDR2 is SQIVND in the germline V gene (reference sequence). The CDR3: CASSRGPNVQETQYF. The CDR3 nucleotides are TGTGCCAGTAGTCGCGGGCCGAACGTCCAAGAGACCCAGTACTTC.

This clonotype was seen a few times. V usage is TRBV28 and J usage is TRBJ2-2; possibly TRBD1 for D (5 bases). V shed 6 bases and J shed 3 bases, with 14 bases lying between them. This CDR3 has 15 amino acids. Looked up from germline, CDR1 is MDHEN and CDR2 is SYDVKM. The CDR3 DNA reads TGTGCCAGCAGGATGTCTGGGGCTCACACCGGGGAGCTGTTTTTT. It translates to CASRMSGAHTGELFF. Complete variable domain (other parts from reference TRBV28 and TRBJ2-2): DVKVTQSSRYLVKRTGEKVFLECVQDMDHENMFWYRQDPGLGLRLIYFSYDVKMKEKGDIPEGYSVSREKKERFSLILESASTNQTSMYLCASRMSGAHTGELFFGEGSRLTVL.

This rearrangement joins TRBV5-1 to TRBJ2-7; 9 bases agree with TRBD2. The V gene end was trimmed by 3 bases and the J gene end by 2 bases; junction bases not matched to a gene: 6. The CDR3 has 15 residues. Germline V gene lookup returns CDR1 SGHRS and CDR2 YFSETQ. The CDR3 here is CASSWSGGLAYEQYF. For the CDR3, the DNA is TGCGCCAGCAGCTGGAGCGGGGGGCTGGCCTACGAGCAGTACTTC. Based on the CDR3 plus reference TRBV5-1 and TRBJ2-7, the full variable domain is KAGVTQTPRYLIKTRGQQVTLSCSPISGHRSVSWYQQTPGQGLQFLFEYFSETQRNKGNFPGRFSGRQFSNSRSEMNVSTLELGDSALYLCASSWSGGLAYEQYFGPGTRLTVT.

Here the CDR3 DNA reads TGCGCCAGCAGCTTGTCGGGGCAGAACACCGGGGAGCTGTTTTTT. Protein product: CASSLSGQNTGELFF. The rearrangement uses TRBV5-1 and TRBJ2-2, with D perhaps being TRBD1 or TRBD2 (5 bases each). Trimming removed 1 base from V and 1 base from J, with 8 bases in between. This CDR3 region has 15 residues. Germline V gene data show CDR1 as SGHRS and CDR2 as YFSETQ. The full variable domain, completed using reference TRBV5-1 and TRBJ2-2, is KAGVTQTPRYLIKTRGQQVTLSCSPISGHRSVSWYQQTPGQGLQFLFEYFSETQRNKGNFPGRFSGRQFSNSRSEMNVSTLELGDSALYLCASSLSGQNTGELFFGEGSRLTVL.

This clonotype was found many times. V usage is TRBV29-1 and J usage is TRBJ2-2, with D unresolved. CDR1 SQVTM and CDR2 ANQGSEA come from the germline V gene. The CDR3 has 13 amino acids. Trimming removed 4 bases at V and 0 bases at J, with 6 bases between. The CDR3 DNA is TGCAGCGTTGGGGCAGCGAACACCGGGGAGCTGTTTTTT. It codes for CSVGAANTGELFF.

This CDR3 is CASSVSGSSYNEQFF. CDR3 bases: TGTGCCAGCAGCGTCTCAGGTAGCTCCTACAATGAGCAGTTCTTC. V gene TRBV9 combines with J gene TRBJ2-1; unclear D gene. V shed 2 bases and J shed 0 bases, with 9 bases lying between them. CDR1 and CDR2 (germline): SGDLS, YYNGEE. The CDR3 runs to 15 residues.

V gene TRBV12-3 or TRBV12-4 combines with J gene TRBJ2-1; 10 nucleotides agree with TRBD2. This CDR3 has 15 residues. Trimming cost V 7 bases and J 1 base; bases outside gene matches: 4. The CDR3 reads CASKERGGSYNEQFF. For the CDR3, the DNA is TGTGCCAGCAAAGAGCGGGGGGGGTCCTACAATGAGCAGTTCTTC.

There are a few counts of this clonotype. CDR3: CASSGGLNNEQFF. The CDR3 region has the DNA TGCGCCAGCAGCGGGGGACTTAACAATGAGCAGTTCTTC. The chain combines TRBV5-1 with TRBJ2-1, with D maybe TRBD2 (6 bases). The CDR3 extends over 13 amino acids. Germline CDR1 is SGHRS and CDR2 is YFSETQ. V lost 4 bases and J 5 bases, leaving 10 bases between the germline ends.